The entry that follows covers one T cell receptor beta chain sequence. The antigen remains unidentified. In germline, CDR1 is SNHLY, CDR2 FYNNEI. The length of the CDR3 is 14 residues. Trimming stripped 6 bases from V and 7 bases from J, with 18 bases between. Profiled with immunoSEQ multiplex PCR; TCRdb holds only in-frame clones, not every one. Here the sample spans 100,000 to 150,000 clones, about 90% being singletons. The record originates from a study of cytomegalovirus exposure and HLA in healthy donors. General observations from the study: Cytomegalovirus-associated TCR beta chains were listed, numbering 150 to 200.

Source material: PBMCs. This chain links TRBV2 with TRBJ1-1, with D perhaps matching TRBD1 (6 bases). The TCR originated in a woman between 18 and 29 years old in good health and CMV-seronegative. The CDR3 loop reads CASRRTEGGLEAFF. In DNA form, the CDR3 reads TGTGCCAGCAGGAGGACAGAGGGCGGACTTGAAGCTTTCTTT.